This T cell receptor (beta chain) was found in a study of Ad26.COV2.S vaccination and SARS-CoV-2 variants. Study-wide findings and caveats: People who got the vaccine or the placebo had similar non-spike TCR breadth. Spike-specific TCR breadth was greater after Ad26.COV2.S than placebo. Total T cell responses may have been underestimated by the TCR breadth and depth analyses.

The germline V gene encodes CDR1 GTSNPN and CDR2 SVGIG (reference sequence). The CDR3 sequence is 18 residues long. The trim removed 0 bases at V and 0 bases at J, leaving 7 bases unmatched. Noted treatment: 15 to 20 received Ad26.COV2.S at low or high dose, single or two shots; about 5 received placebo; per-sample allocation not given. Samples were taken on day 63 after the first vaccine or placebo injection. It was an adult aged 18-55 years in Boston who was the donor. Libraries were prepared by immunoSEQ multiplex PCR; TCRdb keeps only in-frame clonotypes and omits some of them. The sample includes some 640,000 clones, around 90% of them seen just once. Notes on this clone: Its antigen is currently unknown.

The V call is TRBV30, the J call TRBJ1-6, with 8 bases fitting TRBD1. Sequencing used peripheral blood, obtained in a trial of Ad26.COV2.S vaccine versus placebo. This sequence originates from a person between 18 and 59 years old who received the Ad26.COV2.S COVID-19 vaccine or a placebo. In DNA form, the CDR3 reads TGTGCCTGGAGTGTGAGTGGGGACAGGAGCTCCTATAATTCACCCCTCCACTTT. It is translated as CAWSVSGDRSSYNSPLHF.